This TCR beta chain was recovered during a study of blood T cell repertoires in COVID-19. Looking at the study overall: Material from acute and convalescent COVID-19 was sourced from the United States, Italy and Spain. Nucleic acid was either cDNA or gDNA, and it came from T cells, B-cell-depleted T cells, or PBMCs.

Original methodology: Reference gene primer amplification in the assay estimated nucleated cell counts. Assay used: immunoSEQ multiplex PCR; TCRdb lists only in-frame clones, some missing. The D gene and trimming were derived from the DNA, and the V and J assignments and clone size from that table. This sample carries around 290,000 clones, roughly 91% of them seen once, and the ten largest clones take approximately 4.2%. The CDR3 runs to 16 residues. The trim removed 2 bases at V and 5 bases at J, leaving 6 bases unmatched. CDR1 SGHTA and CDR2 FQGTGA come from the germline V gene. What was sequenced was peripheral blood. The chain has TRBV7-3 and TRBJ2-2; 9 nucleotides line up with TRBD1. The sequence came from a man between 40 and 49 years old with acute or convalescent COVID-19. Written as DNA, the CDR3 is TGTGCCAGCAGCTTACTAACAGGGGGCGGGACCGGGGAGCTGTTTTTT. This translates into CASSLLTGGGTGELFF.